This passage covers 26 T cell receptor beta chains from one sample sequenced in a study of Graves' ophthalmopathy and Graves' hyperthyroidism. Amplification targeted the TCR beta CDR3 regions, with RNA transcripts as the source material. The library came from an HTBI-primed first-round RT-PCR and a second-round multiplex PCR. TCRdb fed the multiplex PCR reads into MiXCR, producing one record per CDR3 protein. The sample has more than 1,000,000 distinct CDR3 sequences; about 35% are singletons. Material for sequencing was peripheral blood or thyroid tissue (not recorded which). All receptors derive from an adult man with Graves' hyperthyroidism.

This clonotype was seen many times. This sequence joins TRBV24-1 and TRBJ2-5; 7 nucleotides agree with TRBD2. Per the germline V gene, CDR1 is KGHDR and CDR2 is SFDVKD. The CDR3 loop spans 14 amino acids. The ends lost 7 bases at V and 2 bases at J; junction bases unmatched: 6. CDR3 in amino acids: CATSGGTTQETQYF. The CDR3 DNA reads TGTGCCACCAGCGGCGGGACTACTCAAGAGACCCAGTACTTC.

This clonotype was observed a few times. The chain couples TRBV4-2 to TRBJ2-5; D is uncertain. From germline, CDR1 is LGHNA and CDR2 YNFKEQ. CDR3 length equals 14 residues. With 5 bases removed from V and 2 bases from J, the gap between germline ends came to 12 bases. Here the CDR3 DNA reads TGTGCCAGCAGCTTGTTATCCAGACAAGAGACCCAGTACTTC. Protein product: CASSLLSRQETQYF.

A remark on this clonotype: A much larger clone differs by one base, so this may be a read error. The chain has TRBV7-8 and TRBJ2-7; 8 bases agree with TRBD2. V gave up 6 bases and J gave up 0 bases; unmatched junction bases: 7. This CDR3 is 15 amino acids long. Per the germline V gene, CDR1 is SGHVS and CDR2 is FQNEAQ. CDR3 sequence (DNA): TGTGCCAGCAGAATACTAGCGGACCCCTCCTACGAGCAGTACTTC. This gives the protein CASRILADPSYEQYF.

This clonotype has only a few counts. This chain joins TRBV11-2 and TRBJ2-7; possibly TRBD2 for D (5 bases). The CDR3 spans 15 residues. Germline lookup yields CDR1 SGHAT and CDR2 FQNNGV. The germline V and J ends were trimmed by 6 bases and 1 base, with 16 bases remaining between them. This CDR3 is CASRVVGIGSYEQYF. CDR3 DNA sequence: TGTGCCAGCAGGGTAGTCGGGATAGGTTCCTACGAGCAGTACTTC.

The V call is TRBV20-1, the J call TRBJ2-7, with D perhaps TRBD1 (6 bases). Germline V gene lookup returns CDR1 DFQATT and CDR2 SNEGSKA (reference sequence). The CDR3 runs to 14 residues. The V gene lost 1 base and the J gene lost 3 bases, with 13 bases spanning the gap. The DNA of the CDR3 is TGCAGTGCTAGAGGGGGTGGGGACATCTACGAGCAGTACTTC. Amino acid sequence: CSARGGGDIYEQYF.

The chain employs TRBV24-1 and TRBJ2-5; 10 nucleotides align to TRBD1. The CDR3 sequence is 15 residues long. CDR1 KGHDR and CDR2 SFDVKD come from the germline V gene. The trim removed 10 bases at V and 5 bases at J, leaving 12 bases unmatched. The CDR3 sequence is CATERRDRGGETQYF. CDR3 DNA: TGTGCCACAGAACGCAGGGACAGGGGCGGGGAGACCCAGTACTTC.

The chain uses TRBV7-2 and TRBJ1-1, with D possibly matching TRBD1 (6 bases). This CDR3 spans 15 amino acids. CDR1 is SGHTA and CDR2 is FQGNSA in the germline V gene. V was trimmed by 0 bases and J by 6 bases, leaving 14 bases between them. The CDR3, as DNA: TGTGCCAGCAGCTTAGCCGCGGGGGCAGGCGCTGAAGCTTTCTTT. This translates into CASSLAAGAGAEAFF.

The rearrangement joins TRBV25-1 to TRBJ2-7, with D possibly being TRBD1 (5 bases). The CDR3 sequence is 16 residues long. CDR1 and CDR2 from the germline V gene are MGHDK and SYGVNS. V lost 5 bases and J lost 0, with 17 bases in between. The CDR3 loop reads CASSYFDRFHSYEQYF. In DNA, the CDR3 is TGTGCCAGCAGTTACTTCGACAGATTCCACTCCTACGAGCAGTACTTC.

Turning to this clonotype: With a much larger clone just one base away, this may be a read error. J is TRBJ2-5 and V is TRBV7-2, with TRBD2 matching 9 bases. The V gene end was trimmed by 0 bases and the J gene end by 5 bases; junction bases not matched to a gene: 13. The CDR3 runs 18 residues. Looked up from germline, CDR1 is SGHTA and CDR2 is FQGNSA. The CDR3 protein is CASSLAGGGLAERETQYF. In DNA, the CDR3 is TGTGCCAGCAGCTTAGCGGGTGGGGGACTAGCCGAGAGGGAGACCCAGTACTTC.

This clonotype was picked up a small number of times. The CDR3 loop reads CASIPGRQRQPQHF. The CDR3, as DNA: TGTGCCAGCATACCCGGGAGACAGCGGCAGCCCCAGCATTTT. This rearrangement joins TRBV9 to TRBJ1-5, with D possibly TRBD1 on 5 matching bases. This CDR3 spans 14 amino acids. Trimming left V 6 bases short and J 7 bases short, with 17 bases between. Per germline, CDR1 SGDLS and CDR2 YYNGEE.

Here the CDR3 DNA reads TGTGCCAGCAGCCACGGGACAGGGATTGGCGAGCAGTACTTC. It specifies CASSHGTGIGEQYF. This chain joins TRBV14 and TRBJ2-7, with 9 positions matching TRBD1. V lost 3 bases and J lost 6; bases outside the gene matches: 6. The CDR3 loop spans 14 amino acids. Germline V gives CDR1 SGHDN, CDR2 FVKESK.

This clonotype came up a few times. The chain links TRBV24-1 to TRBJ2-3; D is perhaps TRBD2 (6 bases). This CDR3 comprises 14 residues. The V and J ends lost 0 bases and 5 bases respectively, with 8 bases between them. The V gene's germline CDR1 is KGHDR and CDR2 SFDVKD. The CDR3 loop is CATSDLGGKDTQYF. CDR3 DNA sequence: TGTGCCACCAGTGATTTGGGGGGGAAAGATACGCAGTATTTT.

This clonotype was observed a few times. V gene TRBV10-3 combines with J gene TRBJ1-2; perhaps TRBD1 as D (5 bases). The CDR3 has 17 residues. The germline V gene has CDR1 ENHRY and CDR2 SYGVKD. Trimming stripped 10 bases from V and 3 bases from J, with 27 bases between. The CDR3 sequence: CASSPPSRVFVDYGYTF. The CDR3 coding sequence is TGTGCCAGCAGCCCGCCCTCCAGGGTCTTCGTTGACTATGGCTACACCTTC.

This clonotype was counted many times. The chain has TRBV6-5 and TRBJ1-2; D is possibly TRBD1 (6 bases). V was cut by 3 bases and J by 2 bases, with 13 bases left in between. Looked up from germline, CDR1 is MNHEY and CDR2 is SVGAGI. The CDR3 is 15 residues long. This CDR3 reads CASSYRGATNYGYTF. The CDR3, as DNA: TGTGCCAGCAGTTATCGGGGGGCAACCAACTATGGCTACACCTTC.

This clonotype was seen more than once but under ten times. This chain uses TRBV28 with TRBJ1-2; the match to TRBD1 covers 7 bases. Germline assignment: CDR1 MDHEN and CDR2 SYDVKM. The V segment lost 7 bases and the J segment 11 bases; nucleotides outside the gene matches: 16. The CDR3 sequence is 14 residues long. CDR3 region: CASTFLTGVPRYTF. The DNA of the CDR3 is TGTGCCAGCACCTTCCTTACAGGGGTTCCGAGGTACACCTTC.

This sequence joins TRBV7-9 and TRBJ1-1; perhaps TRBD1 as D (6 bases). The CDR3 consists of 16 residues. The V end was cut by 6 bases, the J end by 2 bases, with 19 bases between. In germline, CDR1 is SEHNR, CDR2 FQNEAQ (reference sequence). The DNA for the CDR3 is TGTGCCAGCAGACATCCTGGGACCAGGGGCAACACTGAAGCTTTCTTT. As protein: CASRHPGTRGNTEAFF. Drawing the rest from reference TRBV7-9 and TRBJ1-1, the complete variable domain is DTGVSQNPRHKITKRGQNVTFRCDPISEHNRLYWYRQTLGQGPEFLTYFQNEAQLEKSRLLSDRFSAERPKGSFSTLEIQRTEQGDSAMYLCASRHPGTRGNTEAFFGQGTRLTVV.

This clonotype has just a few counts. The CDR3 is CSAISLLRKVAYEQYF. CDR3 nucleotides: TGCAGTGCTATCTCCTTGCTCCGAAAGGTAGCCTACGAGCAGTACTTC. The chain carries TRBV20-1 and TRBJ2-7; no reliable D call. This CDR3 spans 16 amino acids. The V end lost 4 bases, the J end lost 2 bases, and 21 bases lay between the germline ends. Per germline, CDR1 DFQATT and CDR2 SNEGSKA (reference sequence).

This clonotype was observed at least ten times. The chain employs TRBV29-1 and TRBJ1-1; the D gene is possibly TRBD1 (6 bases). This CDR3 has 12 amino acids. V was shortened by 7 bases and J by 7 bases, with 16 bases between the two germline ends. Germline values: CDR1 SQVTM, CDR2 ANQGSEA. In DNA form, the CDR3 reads TGCAGCGCCTGGGACACAGAAATTGAAGCTTTCTTT. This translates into CSAWDTEIEAFF.

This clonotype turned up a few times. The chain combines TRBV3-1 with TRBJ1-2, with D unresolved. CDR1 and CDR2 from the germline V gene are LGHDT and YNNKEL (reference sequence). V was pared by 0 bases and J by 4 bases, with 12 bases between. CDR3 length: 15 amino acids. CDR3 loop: CASSQDINEIYGYTF. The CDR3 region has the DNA TGTGCCAGCAGCCAAGATATAAACGAGATCTATGGCTACACCTTC.

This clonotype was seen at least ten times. CDR3 sequence: CASSPRRGRDPGSQETQYF. The CDR3, as DNA: TGTGCCAGCAGCCCCCGGAGGGGTAGAGACCCGGGTTCACAAGAGACCCAGTACTTC. The chain links TRBV7-9 to TRBJ2-5, with D possibly being TRBD2 (6 bases). CDR3 length: 19 residues. Trimming took off 5 bases at V and 2 bases at J, with 27 bases between the two ends. The V gene's germline CDR1 is SEHNR and CDR2 FQNEAQ (reference sequence).

The CDR3 nucleotides are TGCAGCGTTAACGGCGGGGACGTACCACCCACAGATACGCAGTATTTT. Translating gives CSVNGGDVPPTDTQYF. The V call is TRBV29-1, the J call TRBJ2-3; a possible D gene is TRBD2 (6 bases). Trimming left V 5 bases short and J 2 bases short, with 20 bases between. CDR3 length equals 16 residues. Germline assignment: CDR1 SQVTM and CDR2 ANQGSEA.

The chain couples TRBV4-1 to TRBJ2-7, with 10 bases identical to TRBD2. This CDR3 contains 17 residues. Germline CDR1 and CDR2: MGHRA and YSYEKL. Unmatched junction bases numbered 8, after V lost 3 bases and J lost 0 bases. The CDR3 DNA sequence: TGCGCCAGCAGCCATGCTGCCGGGACTAGCGACTCCTACGAGCAGTACTTC. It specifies CASSHAAGTSDSYEQYF.

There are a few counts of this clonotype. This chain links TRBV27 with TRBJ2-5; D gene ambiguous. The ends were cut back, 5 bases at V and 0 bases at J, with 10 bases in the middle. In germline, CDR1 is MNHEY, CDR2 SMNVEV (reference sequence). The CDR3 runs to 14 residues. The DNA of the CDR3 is TGTGCCAGCAGTCCCGTGAGCGACCAAGAGACCCAGTACTTC. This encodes CASSPVSDQETQYF.

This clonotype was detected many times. The CDR3 DNA follows: TGCGCCAGCAGCTTTTTAGGGGCCGCCCCCTCAGGGGAGACCCAGTACTTC. Protein product: CASSFLGAAPSGETQYF. This sequence joins TRBV5-1 and TRBJ2-5; tentatively, D is TRBD1 (5 bases). V was shortened by 2 bases and J by 5 bases, with 22 bases between the two germline ends. This CDR3 spans 17 amino acids. Per the germline V gene, CDR1 is SGHRS and CDR2 is YFSETQ.

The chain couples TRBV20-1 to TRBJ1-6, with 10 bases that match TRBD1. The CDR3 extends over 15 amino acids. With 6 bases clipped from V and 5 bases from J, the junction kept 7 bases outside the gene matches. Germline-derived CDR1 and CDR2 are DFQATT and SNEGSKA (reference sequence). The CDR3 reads CSANIGQGDNSPLHF. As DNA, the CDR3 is TGCAGTGCAAATATCGGACAGGGGGATAATTCACCCCTCCACTTT.

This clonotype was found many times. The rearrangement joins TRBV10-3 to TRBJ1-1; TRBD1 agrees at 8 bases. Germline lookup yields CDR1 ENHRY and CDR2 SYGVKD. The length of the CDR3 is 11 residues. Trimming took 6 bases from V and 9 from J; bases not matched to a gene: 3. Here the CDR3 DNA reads TGTGCCATCAGCCGGACAGGGCAAGCTTTCTTT. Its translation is CAISRTGQAFF.